One sample yielded the 14 T cell receptor beta chains listed below, sequenced in a study of regulatory T cells in long-lasting Graves disease. Arm-PCR with iRepertoire HTBI primers amplified the CDR3 regions for these TCR beta libraries. From the multiplex PCR reads, TCRdb called clonotypes with MiXCR, one entry per CDR3 protein. This table holds about 440,000 distinct CDR3 sequences, about 15% found once. The time point denotes: newly diagnosed GD, antithyroid drugs for less than 3 months. From RNA extracted from PBMCs, the TCR library was made. In addition, the sample was reused for a study of T cells in Graves' hyperthyroidism and ophthalmopathy.

Specimen: peripheral blood mononuclear cells (PBMCs), collected at new diagnosis, from a patient treated with antithyroid drugs. Receptors were obtained from a woman in her 30s with Graves disease.

J is TRBJ2-2 and V is TRBV12-5, with D tentatively TRBD1 or TRBD2 (5 bases each). Germline V CDR1 and CDR2: LGHNT, FRNRAP. The CDR3 spans 14 residues. V lost 7 bases, J lost 0 bases, and 9 bases lay in between. Here the CDR3 reads CASAEGPNTGELFF. CDR3 DNA: TGTGCTAGTGCCGAGGGACCGAACACCGGGGAGCTGTTTTTT.

This clonotype occurred many times. The J gene is TRBJ2-1, the V gene TRBV6-2 or TRBV6-3; either TRBD1 or TRBD2 may supply D (5 bases each). The ends were cut back, 7 bases at V and 7 bases at J, with 26 bases in the middle. The length of the CDR3 is 17 residues. Germline CDR1 and CDR2: MNHEY and SVGEGT. The CDR3 sequence: CASTSRGRDLLGNEQFF. CDR3 nucleotide sequence: TGTGCCAGCACCTCGCGCGGAAGGGACCTCTTGGGGAATGAGCAGTTCTTC.

There are many counts of this clonotype. This sequence joins TRBV6-1 and TRBJ2-5, with D perhaps matching TRBD2 (6 bases). CDR1 and CDR2 from the germline V gene are MNHNS and SASEGT. The CDR3 length is 12 residues. CDR3 DNA sequence: TGTACCTCAGACATGGGGGGAGAGACCCAGTACTTC. Protein: CTSDMGGETQYF.

This clonotype was counted only a few times. The chain carries TRBV13 and TRBJ1-6; D remains unclear. Germline V lookup: CDR1 PRHDT, CDR2 FYEKMQ (reference sequence). Trimming removed 5 bases at V and 3 bases at J, with 20 bases between. This CDR3 comprises 18 residues. CDR3 sequence reads: CASSLRNIGARYNSPLHF. The CDR3 DNA reads as TGTGCCAGCAGCCTAAGGAATATTGGAGCCCGCTATAATTCACCCCTCCACTTT.

Turning to this clonotype: The CDR3 does not end in the conserved phenylalanine or tryptophan, so this is likely a read error. V and J are TRBV4-1 and TRBJ1-6; tentatively, D is TRBD1 (5 bases). The CDR3 is 17 amino acids. With 4 bases removed from V and 0 bases from J, the gap between germline ends came to 13 bases. Germline CDR1 and CDR2: MGHRA and YSYEKL. DNA of the CDR3: TGCGCCAGCAGCCCTCTCCGGACACGCTCCTATAATTCACCCCTCCACTCT. Protein product: CASSPLRTRSYNSPLHS.

This clonotype showed up many times. The chain joins TRBV5-1 to TRBJ2-1; no firm D call. The CDR3 loop spans 15 amino acids. V was cut by 0 bases and J by 2 bases, with 9 bases left in between. The V gene's germline CDR1 is SGHRS and CDR2 YFSETQ. CDR3 residues: CASSLVAATYNEQFF. The CDR3 DNA reads TGCGCCAGCAGCTTGGTGGCTGCAACCTACAATGAGCAGTTCTTC.

The chain uses TRBV27 and TRBJ2-3; 7 bases agree with TRBD2. The CDR3 covers 16 residues. Unmatched junction bases numbered 9, after V lost 4 bases and J lost 2 bases. Germline CDR1 reads MNHEY; CDR2 reads SMNVEV (reference sequence). CDR3 sequence (DNA): TGTGCCAGCAGTTGGGGAGGGTATGGGAACACAGATACGCAGTATTTT. Translation gives CASSWGGYGNTDTQYF.

About this clonotype: Only one base separates this from a far larger clonotype, so it likely reflects a read error. The chain carries TRBV7-9 and TRBJ2-1; 9 bases fit TRBD2. This CDR3 has 15 residues. The V and J ends lost 5 bases and 3 bases, in that order; junction bases with no gene match: 5. CDR1 is SEHNR and CDR2 is FQNEAQ in the germline V gene (reference sequence). CDR3 in DNA: TGTGCCAGCAGCCTTAGCGGGAGCGGCTACAATGAGCAGTTCTTC. Translated, it gives CASSLSGSGYNEQFF.

This clonotype has a count of ten or more. The chain links TRBV28 to TRBJ2-7; 11 bases fit TRBD2. V shed 7 bases and J 1 base; nucleotides not matched to a gene: 12. The V gene's germline CDR1 is MDHEN and CDR2 SYDVKM. The CDR3 loop spans 17 amino acids. In nucleotides, the CDR3 is TGTGCCAGCACCCTCCCCGGCGGGACTAGCGGATCCTACGAGCAGTACTTC. As protein: CASTLPGGTSGSYEQYF.

A word on this clonotype: A much larger clone lies a single base off, so this may be a read error. The chain uses TRBV3-1 and TRBJ2-2; no clear D. CDR1 is LGHDT and CDR2 is YNNKEL in the germline V gene (reference sequence). The length of the CDR3 is 14 residues. CDR3 nucleotides: TGTGCCAGCAGCCAGCAGTCGAACACCGTGGAGCTGTTTTTT. Its translation is CASSQQSNTVELFF.

This clonotype came up many times. The V and J genes are TRBV6-1 and TRBJ1-5, with TRBD1 matching 11 bases. Losses at the gene ends were 5 bases for V and 0 bases for J; bases not matched to a gene: 6. CDR3 length equals 17 residues. Germline-derived CDR1 and CDR2 are MNHNS and SASEGT. For the CDR3, the DNA is TGTGCCAGCAGTAGCCAGGACAGGGGGCTTAGCAATCAGCCCCAGCATTTT. Its protein is CASSSQDRGLSNQPQHF.

The rearrangement uses TRBV5-1 and TRBJ2-3; 11 bases line up with TRBD2. V dropped 4 bases and J dropped 0; count of bases not matched to a gene: 4. This CDR3 region has 16 residues. CDR1 SGHRS and CDR2 YFSETQ come from the germline V gene. CDR3 protein: CASSHTSGGSTDTQYF. CDR3 DNA: TGCGCCAGCAGCCACACTAGCGGGGGAAGCACAGATACGCAGTATTTT.

This clonotype has ten or more counts. The chain joins TRBV28 to TRBJ1-2, with D possibly TRBD1 on 5 matching bases. Between the trimmed V and J ends, which lost 6 bases and 4 bases, there was a span of 21 bases. Germline V CDR1 and CDR2: MDHEN, SYDVKM. CDR3 length: 16 residues. The CDR3: CASRVRSDSPFYGYTF. CDR3 coding DNA: TGTGCCAGCAGAGTAAGGTCAGACAGCCCGTTCTATGGCTACACCTTC.

This clonotype has a count of ten or more. The chain joins TRBV20-1 to TRBJ2-3; TRBD2 aligns across 8 bases. The CDR3 spans 15 residues. Germline V gene lookup returns CDR1 DFQATT and CDR2 SNEGSKA (reference sequence). The V segment lost 3 bases and the J segment 6 bases; nucleotides outside the gene matches: 11. The CDR3, as DNA: TGCAGTGCTAGTCGCACTAGCGGCCCCCAGGATACGCAGTATTTT. Amino acid sequence: CSASRTSGPQDTQYF.